This T cell receptor (beta chain) comes out of a study of molecular identifiers for immune sequencing clone quantification. Study outcomes and limitations: Researchers reportedly could pick up spiked Jurkat TCR RNA from one cell mixed into 1 million or so naive cells.

Researchers sorted naive CD8 T cells as cells that were CD8+CD4-CCR7+CD45RA+. Germline V gives CDR1 MNHEY, CDR2 SVGAGI. CDR3 size: 17 residues. Trimming took 4 bases from V and 1 from J, leaving 19 bases between them. Of note for this clonotype: Its specificity is not known.

Previously described methods and listed TCR primers were employed for the bulk TCR libraries. TCRdb itself ran the PCR reads through MiXCR, one entry per CDR3 protein. The sample lists about 510,000 distinct CDR3 sequences, less than 30% occurring once. The source is a human donor in good health. Some libraries in this study had Jurkat cell RNA spiked in. Sequenced: naive CD8+ T cells from blood, with Jurkat cell RNA spiked in. Subset denoted: FACS-sorted CD8+CD4-CCR7+CD45RA+ naive T cells. This chain links TRBV6-5 with TRBJ1-2; D possibly corresponds to TRBD1 (6 bases). The CDR3 sequence: CASSFKPSRGINYGYTF. CDR3 bases: TGTGCCAGCAGTTTCAAACCTTCCAGGGGTATTAACTATGGCTACACCTTC.